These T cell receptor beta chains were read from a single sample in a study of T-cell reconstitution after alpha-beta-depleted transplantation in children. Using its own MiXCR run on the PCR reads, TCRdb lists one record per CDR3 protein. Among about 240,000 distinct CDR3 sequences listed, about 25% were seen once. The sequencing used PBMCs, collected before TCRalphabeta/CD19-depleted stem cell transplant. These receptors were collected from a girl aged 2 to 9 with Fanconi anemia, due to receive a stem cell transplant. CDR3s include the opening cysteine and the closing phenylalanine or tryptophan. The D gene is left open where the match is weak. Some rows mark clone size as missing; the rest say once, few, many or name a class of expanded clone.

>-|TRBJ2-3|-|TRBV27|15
CASSNRVYRTDTQYF
TGTGCCAGCAGTAACAGGGTCTATCGCACAGATACGCAGTATTTT
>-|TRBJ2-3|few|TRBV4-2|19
CASSQDYRGRGESTDTQYF
TGTGCCAGCAGCCAAGATTATCGCGGGCGGGGTGAAAGCACAGATACGCAGTATTTT
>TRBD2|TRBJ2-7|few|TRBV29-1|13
CSILAGLSYEQYF
TGCAGCATCTTAGCGGGACTCTCCTACGAGCAGTACTTC
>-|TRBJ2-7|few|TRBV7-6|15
CASSQGGPSSYEQYF
TGTGCCAGCAGCCAAGGGGGGCCGAGCTCCTACGAGCAGTACTTC
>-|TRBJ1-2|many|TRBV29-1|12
CSVDGTEYGYTF
TGCAGCGTCGACGGGACGGAATATGGCTACACCTTC
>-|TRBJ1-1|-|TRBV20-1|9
CSAGGYAFF
TGCAGTGCCGGGGGGTACGCTTTCTTT
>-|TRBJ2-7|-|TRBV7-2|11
CASSEMYEQYF
TGTGCCAGCAGCGAAATGTACGAGCAGTACTTC
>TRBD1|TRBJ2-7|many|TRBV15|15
CATSPGQGRTYEQYF
TGTGCCACCAGCCCGGGACAGGGTAGAACCTACGAGCAGTACTTC
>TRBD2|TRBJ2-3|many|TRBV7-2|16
CASSISGGGSTDTQYF
TGTGCCAGCAGCATTAGCGGGGGGGGTAGCACAGATACGCAGTATTTT
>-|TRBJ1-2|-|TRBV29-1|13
CSAGRSGNYGYTF
TGCAGCGCAGGACGATCGGGAAACTATGGCTACACCTTC
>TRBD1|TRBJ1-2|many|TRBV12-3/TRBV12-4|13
CASRIQGGDGYTF
TGTGCCAGCAGGATACAGGGGGGAGATGGCTACACCTTC
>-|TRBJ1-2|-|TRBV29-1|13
CSVAGADNYGYTF
TGCAGCGTTGCAGGGGCCGATAACTATGGCTACACCTTC
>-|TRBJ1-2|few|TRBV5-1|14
CASSLMGTNYGYTF
TGCGCCAGCAGCTTGATGGGTACTAACTATGGCTACACCTTC
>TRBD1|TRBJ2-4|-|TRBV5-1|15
CASSLVTGAKNIQYF
TGCGCCAGCAGCTTGGTGACAGGGGCCAAAAACATTCAGTACTTC
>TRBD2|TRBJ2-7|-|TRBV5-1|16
CASSSRRRGDYYEQYF
TGCGCCAGCAGCTCCAGGCGACGGGGGGATTACTACGAGCAGTACTTC
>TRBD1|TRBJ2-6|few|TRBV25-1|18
CASSEPTGQGSGANVLTF
TGTGCCAGCAGTGAGCCTACTGGACAGGGGAGTGGGGCCAACGTCCTGACTTTC
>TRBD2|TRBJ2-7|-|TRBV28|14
CASSVSGRAYEQYF
TGTGCCAGCAGTGTTAGCGGGAGGGCCTACGAGCAGTACTTC
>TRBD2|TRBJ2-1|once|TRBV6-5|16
CASSFTSVSSYNEQFF
TGTGCCAGCAGTTTCACTAGCGTGAGCTCCTACAATGAGCAGTTCTTC
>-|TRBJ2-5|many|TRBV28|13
CASSQRPMGTQYF
TGTGCCAGCAGTCAACGTCCCATGGGGACCCAGTACTTC
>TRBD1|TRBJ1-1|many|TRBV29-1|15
CSVSKRDRGSTEAFF
TGCAGCGTCTCTAAAAGGGACAGGGGAAGCACTGAAGCTTTCTTT
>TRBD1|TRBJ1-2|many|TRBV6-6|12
CASYRGLDGYTF
TGTGCCAGCTACAGGGGGCTTGATGGCTACACCTTC
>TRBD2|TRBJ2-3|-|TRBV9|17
CASSADVGLAGEDTQYF
TGTGCCAGCAGCGCCGACGTAGGGCTAGCGGGAGAAGATACGCAGTATTTT
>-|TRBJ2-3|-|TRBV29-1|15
CSVENGAGHTDTQYF
TGCAGCGTTGAAAATGGGGCAGGACACACAGATACGCAGTATTTT
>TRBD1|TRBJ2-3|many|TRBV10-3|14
CAISDDRDTDTQYF
TGTGCCATCAGCGACGACAGGGACACAGATACGCAGTATTTT
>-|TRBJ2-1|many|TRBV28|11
CASGPLYEQFF
TGTGCCAGCGGTCCCCTGTATGAGCAGTTCTTC
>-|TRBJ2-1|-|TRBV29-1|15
CSVEGLDLPPNEQFF
TGCAGCGTTGAAGGACTAGATCTGCCCCCCAATGAGCAGTTCTTC
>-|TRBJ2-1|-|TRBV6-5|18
CASSYLGGRAGRYNEQFF
TGTGCCAGCAGTTATCTAGGTGGAAGGGCAGGGAGATACAATGAGCAGTTCTTC
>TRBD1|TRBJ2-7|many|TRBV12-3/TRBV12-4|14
CASTRTGEDYEQYF
TGTGCCAGCACCAGGACAGGGGAGGACTACGAGCAGTACTTC